This T cell receptor beta chain was documented in a study of blood T cell repertoires in COVID-19. Study-wide context: Collection of acute and convalescent COVID-19 samples took place in the United States, Italy and Spain. PBMCs, B-cell-depleted T cells, or T cells provided the cDNA or gDNA that made up the material.

In the study's own analysis: By means of reference gene primer amplification, nucleated cell counts were estimated. Here immunoSEQ multiplex PCR was the method, and the copy in TCRdb shows in-frame clones only, minus some. That table is the source of V, J and clone size, and D and trimming were worked out from the DNA. The sample consists of 250,000 or so clones, almost 90% of them appearing once. This CDR3 comprises 12 residues. The V end lost 10 bases, the J end lost 4 bases, and 13 bases lay between the germline ends. Germline-derived CDR1 and CDR2 are LNHDA and SQIVND (reference sequence). The chain couples TRBV19 to TRBJ1-2; D gene uncertain. This sequence was found in a woman aged 55-69 years with COVID-19, enrolled during active disease. Material: peripheral blood. The CDR3 DNA reads as TGTGCCATTTCGGGAGGATCCTATGGCTACACCTTC. Amino acid sequence: CAISGGSYGYTF.